These 14 T cell receptor beta chains originate from one sample sequenced in a study of blood T cell repertoires in COVID-19. The table came from immunoSEQ multiplex PCR; TCRdb's copy has only in-frame clones and leaves some out. The sample includes about 140,000 clones, 84% of them seen just once. Sequenced: peripheral blood. These receptors were collected from a man aged 25 to 40 with COVID-19, enrolled during active disease.

This clone has just one count. The chain combines TRBV4-3 with TRBJ1-3; TRBD1 aligns across 8 bases. There are 15 residues in the CDR3. V was clipped by 0 bases and J by 4 bases; unmatched bases: 2. CDR1 and CDR2 (germline): LGHNA, YSLEER. The chain's CDR3 is CASSQETGAGNTIYF. Here the CDR3 DNA reads TGCGCCAGCAGCCAAGAGACAGGGGCCGGAAACACCATATATTTT.

J is TRBJ1-5 and V is TRBV6-5, with a tentative D call TRBD1 (5 bases). The CDR3 runs 14 residues. Germline V gives CDR1 MNHEY, CDR2 SVGAGI. V gave up 6 bases and J gave up 6 bases, with 15 bases separating them. CDR3 amino acids: CASRGRGGSQPQHF. DNA of the CDR3: TGTGCCAGCAGAGGACGGGGGGGAAGTCAGCCCCAGCATTTT.

This sequence joins TRBV15 and TRBJ1-5; 7 bases map to TRBD1. V lost 2 bases, J lost 4 bases, and 11 bases stayed unmatched. CDR1 is LNHNV, CDR2 YYDKDF, per germline (reference sequence). The CDR3 spans 17 residues. DNA for the CDR3: TGTGCCACCAGCAGAAAAGGGACAGCTCATCTTAATCAGCCCCAGCATTTT. Residues: CATSRKGTAHLNQPQHF.

This sequence joins TRBV19 and TRBJ2-5; D perhaps matches TRBD2 (7 bases). Trimming stripped 4 bases from V and 5 bases from J, with 14 bases between. This CDR3 spans 14 amino acids. CDR1 and CDR2 from the germline V gene are LNHDA and SQIVND (reference sequence). Written as DNA, the CDR3 is TGTGCCAGTAGTAAGGGGGGGTTATGGGAGACCCAGTACTTC. This gives the protein CASSKGGLWETQYF.

The CDR3 DNA reads TGTGCCAGCAGCCTATCCGGGACAGGGCTTAACGAGCAGTACTTC. This codes for CASSLSGTGLNEQYF. This chain connects TRBV28 to TRBJ2-7; 9 bases match TRBD1. CDR1 and CDR2 (germline): MDHEN, SYDVKM. V was clipped by 6 bases and J by 5 bases; unmatched bases: 11. The CDR3 runs 15 residues.

This clone was observed once. The V gene is TRBV7-2, the J gene TRBJ2-5; TRBD1 agrees at 10 bases. Losses at the gene ends were 6 bases for V and 5 bases for J; bases not matched to a gene: 3. This CDR3 region has 13 residues. In germline, CDR1 is SGHTA, CDR2 FQGNSA. CDR3 sequence: CASRRGQGETQYF. DNA for the CDR3: TGTGCCAGCAGGCGGGGACAGGGGGAGACCCAGTACTTC.

The V and J genes are TRBV9 and TRBJ1-4; the D is unclear. Trimming pared 7 bases from V and 4 bases from J, leaving 14 bases between. This CDR3 has 14 residues. Germline CDR1 reads SGDLS; CDR2 reads YYNGEE. CDR3 DNA: TGTGCCAGCGCGAGAGGCAGCGTTAATGAAAAACTGTTTTTT. As protein: CASARGSVNEKLFF.

V and J are TRBV18 and TRBJ2-3; 10 nucleotides line up with TRBD2. With V trimmed by 0 bases and J by 5 bases, 2 bases remained unmatched. The germline V gene has CDR1 KGHSH and CDR2 LQKENI. This CDR3 region has 15 residues. The CDR3 DNA reads as TGTGCCAGCTCACCACCGGCTAGCGGGAGAGATACGCAGTATTTT. Translated: CASSPPASGRDTQYF.

The chain links TRBV9 to TRBJ2-3; 10 bases fit TRBD2. CDR3 length equals 17 residues. J was trimmed by 5 bases and V by 4 bases; bases with no gene match: 13. Germline loops: CDR1 SGDLS, CDR2 YYNGEE. CDR3 sequence (DNA): TGTGCCAGCAGCCCCCCCCGGGGTAGCGGGAGGAAAGATACGCAGTATTTT. It specifies CASSPPRGSGRKDTQYF.

This CDR3 is CASSPSGRGSSTDTQYF. The CDR3 DNA follows: TGTGCCAGCAGCCCTAGCGGGAGGGGGTCGAGCACAGATACGCAGTATTTT. The chain has TRBV28 and TRBJ2-3; the match to TRBD2 covers 12 bases. The CDR3 runs to 17 residues. With V trimmed by 6 bases and J by 0 bases, 7 bases remained unmatched. Germline values: CDR1 MDHEN, CDR2 SYDVKM. The variable domain in full, completed from reference TRBV28 and TRBJ2-3, reads DVKVTQSSRYLVKRTGEKVFLECVQDMDHENMFWYRQDPGLGLRLIYFSYDVKMKEKGDIPEGYSVSREKKERFSLILESASTNQTSMYLCASSPSGRGSSTDTQYFGPGTRLTVL.

V gene TRBV7-2 combines with J gene TRBJ2-6; the D gene is possibly TRBD2 (5 bases). CDR1 and CDR2 (germline): SGHTA, FQGNSA. The CDR3 covers 16 residues. The V and J ends lost 3 bases and 2 bases respectively, with 11 bases between them. The CDR3, as DNA: TGTGCCAGCAGCTTTTTGCGGCGGGCTGGGGCCAACGTCCTGACTTTC. This translates into CASSFLRRAGANVLTF.

V usage is TRBV18 and J usage is TRBJ2-3, with 7 nucleotides matching TRBD2. The CDR3 length is 15 residues. CDR1 is KGHSH, CDR2 LQKENI, per germline. V lost 2 bases, J lost 5 bases, and 7 bases stayed unmatched. CDR3 sequence (DNA): TGTGCCAGCTCACCAGAAGCGGGGCCTCGAGATACGCAGTATTTT. The encoded protein is CASSPEAGPRDTQYF. Looking up the rest from reference TRBV18 and TRBJ2-3 gives the full variable domain: NAGVMQNPRHLVRRRGQEARLRCSPMKGHSHVYWYRQLPEEGLKFMVYLQKENIIDESGMPKERFSAEFPKEGPSILRIQQVVRGDSAAYFCASSPEAGPRDTQYFGPGTRLTVL.

DNA for the CDR3: TGTGCCAGCAGCCAGGGGCGCGGTAATTCACCCCTCCACTTT. The encoded protein is CASSQGRGNSPLHF. V gene TRBV28 combines with J gene TRBJ1-6, with D tentatively TRBD1 (6 bases). The germline V and J ends were trimmed by 6 bases and 6 bases, with 12 bases remaining between them. CDR1 and CDR2 from the germline V gene are MDHEN and SYDVKM. The CDR3 extends over 14 amino acids.

This clone appeared a single time. The genes are TRBV14 and TRBJ1-1, with 9 positions matching TRBD1. Germline values: CDR1 SGHDN, CDR2 FVKESK. This CDR3 has 14 amino acids. J was trimmed by 5 bases and V by 4 bases; bases with no gene match: 5. CDR3 amino acids: CASSLGQGRTEAFF. The CDR3 DNA reads as TGTGCCAGCAGCCTTGGACAGGGGAGGACTGAAGCTTTCTTT.